A single T cell receptor beta chain is shown here with its context. Its antigen remains unknown. Germline and junction disagree at one end, which may indicate a read error. Researchers built TCR beta libraries using quantitative 5'-RACE with molecular barcodes. MiXCR, applied by TCRdb to the 5' RACE reads, yields one record per CDR3 protein. The table includes roughly 190,000 distinct CDR3 sequences, 9.5% to 15% detected once. This CDR3 comprises 15 residues. Germline V gene sequence: CDR1 LGHDT, CDR2 YNNKEL (reference sequence). This sample stems from a study of CD8 T cells in ankylosing spondylitis. Broader study findings: Earlier work had already found some motif variants in reactive arthritis synovial fluid and blood. Reports say disease-linked clones showed up significantly more in matched ankylosing spondylitis synovial fluid.

Sample: blood, either unsorted or a sorted T cell fraction (not recorded which). The J gene is TRBJ2-5, the V gene TRBV3-1; no clear D. This clonotype was obtained from a male donor with ankylosing spondylitis or in good health (not recorded which). The CDR3: CACSPLVQYQETQYF. The CDR3 nucleotides are TGTGCCTGCAGCCCCCTAGTCCAGTACCAAGAGACCCAGTACTTC.